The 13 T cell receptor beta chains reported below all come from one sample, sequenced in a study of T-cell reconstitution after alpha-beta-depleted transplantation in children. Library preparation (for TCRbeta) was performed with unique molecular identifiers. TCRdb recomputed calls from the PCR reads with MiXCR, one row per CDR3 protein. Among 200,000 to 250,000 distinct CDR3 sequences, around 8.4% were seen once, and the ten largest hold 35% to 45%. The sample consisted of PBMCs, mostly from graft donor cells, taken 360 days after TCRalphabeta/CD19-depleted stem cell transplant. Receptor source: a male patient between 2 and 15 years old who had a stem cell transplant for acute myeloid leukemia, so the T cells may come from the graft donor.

CDR3 DNA: TGTGCCAGCAGTTACCCTATGAGCCGACATAGCACAGATACGCAGTATTTT. Translating it yields CASSYPMSRHSTDTQYF. J is TRBJ2-3 and V is TRBV6-2 or TRBV6-3; D is unclear. V was pared by 2 bases and J by 0 bases, with 15 bases between. Germline loops: CDR1 MNHEY, CDR2 SVGEGT. This CDR3 region has 17 residues.

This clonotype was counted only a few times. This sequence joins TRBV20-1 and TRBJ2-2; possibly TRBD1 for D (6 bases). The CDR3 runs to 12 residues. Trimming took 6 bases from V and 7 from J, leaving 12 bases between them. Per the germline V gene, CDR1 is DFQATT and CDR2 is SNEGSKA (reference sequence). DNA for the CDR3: TGCAGTGCAAATACAGGGCACGGGGAGCTGTTTTTT. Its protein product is CSANTGHGELFF.

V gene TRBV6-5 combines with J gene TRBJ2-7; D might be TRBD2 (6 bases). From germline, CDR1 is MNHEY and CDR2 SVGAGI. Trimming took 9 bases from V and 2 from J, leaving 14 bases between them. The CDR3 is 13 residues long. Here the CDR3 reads CASSDGRAYEQYF. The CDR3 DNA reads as TGTGCCAGTTCGGACGGGAGAGCCTACGAGCAGTACTTC.

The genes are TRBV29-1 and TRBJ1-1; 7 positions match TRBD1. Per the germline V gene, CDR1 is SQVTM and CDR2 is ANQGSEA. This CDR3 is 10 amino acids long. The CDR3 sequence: CYAGGTEAFF. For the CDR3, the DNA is TGCTACGCAGGGGGAACTGAAGCTTTCTTT.

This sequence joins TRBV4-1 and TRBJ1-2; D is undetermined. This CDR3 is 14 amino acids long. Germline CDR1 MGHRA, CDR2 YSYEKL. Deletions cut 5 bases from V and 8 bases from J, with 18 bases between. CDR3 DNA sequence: TGCGCCAGCAGCGATCAATGGCAAACTGGGGGCTACACCTTC. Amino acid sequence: CASSDQWQTGGYTF.

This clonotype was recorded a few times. The CDR3 DNA reads TGTGCCAGTCATTCCTGGCGGAGAGGGACAGATACGCAGTATTTT. It yields the protein CASHSWRRGTDTQYF. V and J are TRBV28 and TRBJ2-3; a weak D match, TRBD2 (5 bases). Germline V gene sequence: CDR1 MDHEN, CDR2 SYDVKM. Trimming cost V 9 bases and J 3 bases, with 19 bases left between them. The CDR3 contains 15 residues.

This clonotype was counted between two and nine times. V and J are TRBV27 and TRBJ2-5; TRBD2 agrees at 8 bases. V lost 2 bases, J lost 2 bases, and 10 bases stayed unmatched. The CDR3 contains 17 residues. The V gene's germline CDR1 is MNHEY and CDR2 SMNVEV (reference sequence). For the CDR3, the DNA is TGTGCCAGCAGTTTAATTTCCGGGAGGGCCTTTCAAGAGACCCAGTACTTC. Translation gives CASSLISGRAFQETQYF.

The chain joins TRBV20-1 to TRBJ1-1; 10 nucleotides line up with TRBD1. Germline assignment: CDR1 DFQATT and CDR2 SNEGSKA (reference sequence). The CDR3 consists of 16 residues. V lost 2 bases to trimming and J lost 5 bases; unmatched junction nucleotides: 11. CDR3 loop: CSARKGGQGPGTEAFF. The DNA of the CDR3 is TGCAGTGCTAGAAAGGGGGGACAGGGGCCCGGGACTGAAGCTTTCTTT.

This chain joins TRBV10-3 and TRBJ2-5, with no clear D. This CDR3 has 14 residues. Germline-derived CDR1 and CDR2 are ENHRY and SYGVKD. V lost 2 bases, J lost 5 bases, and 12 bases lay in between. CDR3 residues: CAISESRSSETQYF. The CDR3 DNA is TGTGCCATCAGTGAGAGTCGGTCCTCGGAGACCCAGTACTTC.

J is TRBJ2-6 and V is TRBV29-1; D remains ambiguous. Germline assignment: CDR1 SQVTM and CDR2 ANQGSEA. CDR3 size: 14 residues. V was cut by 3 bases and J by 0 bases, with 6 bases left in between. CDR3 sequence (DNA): TGCAGCGTTGATGAGACCTCTGGGGCCAACGTCCTGACTTTC. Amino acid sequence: CSVDETSGANVLTF.

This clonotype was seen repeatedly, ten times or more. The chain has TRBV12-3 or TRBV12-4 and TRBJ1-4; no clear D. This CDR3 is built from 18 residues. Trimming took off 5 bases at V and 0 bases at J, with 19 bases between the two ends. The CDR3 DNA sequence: TGTGCCAGCAGTCCGAATAAGAAGACCCCGGCAACTAATGAAAAACTGTTTTTT. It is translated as CASSPNKKTPATNEKLFF.

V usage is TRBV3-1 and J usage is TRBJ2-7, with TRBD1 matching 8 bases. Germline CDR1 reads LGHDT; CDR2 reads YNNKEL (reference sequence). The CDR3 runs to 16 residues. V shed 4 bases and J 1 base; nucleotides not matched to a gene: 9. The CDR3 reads CASSRTDRVKSYEQYF. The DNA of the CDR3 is TGTGCCAGCAGCCGCACGGACAGGGTCAAATCCTACGAGCAGTACTTC.

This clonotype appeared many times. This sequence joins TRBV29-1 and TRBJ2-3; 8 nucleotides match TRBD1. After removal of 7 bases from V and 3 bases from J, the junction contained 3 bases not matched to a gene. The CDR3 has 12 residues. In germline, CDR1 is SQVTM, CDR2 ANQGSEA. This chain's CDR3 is CSAWTGTDTQYF. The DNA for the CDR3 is TGCAGCGCATGGACAGGGACAGATACGCAGTATTTT.